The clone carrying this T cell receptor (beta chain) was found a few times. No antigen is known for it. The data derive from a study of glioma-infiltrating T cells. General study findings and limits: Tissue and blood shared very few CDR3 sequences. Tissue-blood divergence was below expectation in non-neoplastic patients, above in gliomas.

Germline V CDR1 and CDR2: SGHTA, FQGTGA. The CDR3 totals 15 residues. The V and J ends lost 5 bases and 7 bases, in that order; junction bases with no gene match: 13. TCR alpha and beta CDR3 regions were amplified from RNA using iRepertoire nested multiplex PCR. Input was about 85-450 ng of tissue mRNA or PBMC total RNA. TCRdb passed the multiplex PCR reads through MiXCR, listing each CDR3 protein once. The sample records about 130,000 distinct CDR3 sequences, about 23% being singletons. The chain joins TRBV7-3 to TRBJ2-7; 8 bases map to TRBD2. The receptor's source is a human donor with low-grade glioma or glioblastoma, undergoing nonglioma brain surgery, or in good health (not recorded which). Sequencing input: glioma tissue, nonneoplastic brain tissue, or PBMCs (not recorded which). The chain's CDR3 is CASSPQAGEFREQYF. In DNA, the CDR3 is TGTGCCAGCAGCCCTCAAGCGGGAGAGTTTCGGGAGCAGTACTTC.